This TCR beta chain was profiled in a study of response to subunit inactivated influenza vaccine. Points from the study as a whole: Each seasonal influenza vaccination recruits few new T cells, the authors suggested.

Each CDR3 protein gets one entry after TCRdb re-called the RT-PCR reads with MiXCR. Of fewer than 600,000 distinct CDR3 sequences listed, around 7.7% are singletons. This clonotype turned up a few times. No antigen is known for it. Germline V gene lookup returns CDR1 MGHRA and CDR2 YSYEKL. The CDR3 extends over 15 amino acids. V was clipped by 1 base and J by 6 bases; unmatched bases: 3. The source material was PBMCs from blood, sampled 23 months after vaccination. This clonotype originated in a man between 50 and 75 years old who received an inactivated influenza vaccine. The V and J genes are TRBV4-1 and TRBJ2-1; 10 positions match TRBD2. The DNA of the CDR3 is TGCGCCAGCAGCCAAGTCCGACTAGCGGGCAATGAGCAGTTCTTC. This codes for CASSQVRLAGNEQFF.